The 20 T cell receptor beta chains in this list originate from one sample, sequenced in a study of cytomegalovirus exposure and HLA in healthy donors. Sequencing used immunoSEQ multiplex PCR; TCRdb keeps in-frame clones, though not all of them. Of 200,000 to 250,000 clones listed, around 87% were seen once; the top ten hold 1.5% to 2.5%. The sample was PBMCs. The source of these receptors is a woman aged 18-35 years in good health and CMV-seropositive.

The chain has TRBV13 and TRBJ1-1; 12 bases fit TRBD1. The CDR3 spans 16 residues. The germline CDR1 and CDR2 sequences are PRHDT and FYEKMQ (reference sequence). With V trimmed by 5 bases and J by 3 bases, 7 bases remained unmatched. The CDR3 sequence: CASSTPGQGADTEAFF. The CDR3 region has the DNA TGTGCCAGCAGCACTCCGGGACAGGGGGCGGACACTGAAGCTTTCTTT.

This clone was observed once. The gene calls are TRBV10-1 and TRBJ2-5; D is uncertain. CDR1 and CDR2 (germline): WNHNN, SYGVQD (reference sequence). V lost 7 bases and J 5 bases, leaving 20 bases between the germline ends. This CDR3 is built from 15 residues. CDR3 in DNA: TGCGCCAGCAATCCAACCTACCACCTCCGGGAGACCCAGTACTTC. The encoded protein is CASNPTYHLRETQYF.

The chain carries TRBV18 and TRBJ2-1, with 7 bases matching TRBD1. The ends lost 3 bases at V and 10 bases at J; junction bases unmatched: 12. Germline V gives CDR1 KGHSH, CDR2 LQKENI. The CDR3 spans 15 residues. The CDR3 region has the DNA TGTGCCAGCTCACCGCCCGACAGGGTCCGGGGAGAGCAGTTCTTC. This codes for CASSPPDRVRGEQFF.

This clone has a single count. The chain is built from TRBV2 and TRBJ1-5; no firm D call. The germline V gene encodes CDR1 SNHLY and CDR2 FYNNEI. The CDR3 sequence is 12 residues long. V gave up 7 bases and J gave up 2 bases, with 6 bases separating them. CDR3 sequence: CASNVGNQPQHF. CDR3 DNA: TGTGCCAGCAACGTAGGCAATCAGCCCCAGCATTTT.

V usage is TRBV10-1 and J usage is TRBJ2-1, with D maybe TRBD2 (6 bases). V lost 0 bases and J 6 bases, leaving 12 bases between the germline ends. CDR1 is WNHNN and CDR2 is SYGVQD in the germline V gene (reference sequence). CDR3 length equals 15 residues. CDR3 sequence (DNA): TGCGCCAGCAGTGAGTCGGGGGAGGCTTCCAATGAGCAGTTCTTC. It specifies CASSESGEASNEQFF.

A word on this clone: Other DNA sequences from this sample encode an identical CDR3 as well. V gene TRBV6-5 combines with J gene TRBJ2-7; 11 nucleotides agree with TRBD2. This CDR3 spans 15 amino acids. Germline V gene data show CDR1 as MNHEY and CDR2 as SVGAGI. V lost 2 bases and J lost 4; bases outside the gene matches: 4. CDR3 nucleotide sequence: TGTGCCAGCAGTTACACCGGGACTAGCGGATACGAGCAGTACTTC. It specifies CASSYTGTSGYEQYF.

This chain connects TRBV6-1 to TRBJ1-2, with 11 positions matching TRBD1. J lost 2 bases, V lost 4 bases, and 3 bases had no gene match. Germline V gene sequence: CDR1 MNHNS, CDR2 SASEGT. The CDR3 spans 15 residues. In DNA, the CDR3 is TGTGCCAGCAGTGTAGGGGACAGGGGGAACTATGGCTACACCTTC. This sequence encodes CASSVGDRGNYGYTF.

The V and J genes are TRBV4-1 and TRBJ2-5; 13 nucleotides agree with TRBD2. CDR1 is MGHRA, CDR2 YSYEKL, per germline. The CDR3 has 18 amino acids. V lost 4 bases to trimming and J lost 5 bases; unmatched junction nucleotides: 13. The CDR3 is CASSLTRMTSGGWETQYF. CDR3 bases: TGCGCCAGCAGCCTAACTAGGATGACTAGCGGGGGGTGGGAGACCCAGTACTTC.

The chain couples TRBV7-9 to TRBJ2-7; D perhaps matches TRBD2 (5 bases). This CDR3 comprises 13 residues. V was pared by 5 bases and J by 1 base, with 9 bases between. The germline V gene encodes CDR1 SEHNR and CDR2 FQNEAQ (reference sequence). The DNA of the CDR3 is TGTGCCAGCAGCCCGCGCGGGTCCTACGAGCAGTACTTC. Its protein is CASSPRGSYEQYF. The complete variable domain, with remaining parts taken from reference TRBV7-9 and TRBJ2-7, reads DTGVSQNPRHKITKRGQNVTFRCDPISEHNRLYWYRQTLGQGPEFLTYFQNEAQLEKSRLLSDRFSAERPKGSFSTLEIQRTEQGDSAMYLCASSPRGSYEQYFGPGTRLTVT.

CDR3 protein: CASRQTGQPQHF. The CDR3 DNA is TGTGCCAGTCGACAGACGGGTCAGCCCCAGCATTTT. The rearrangement joins TRBV28 to TRBJ1-5; D is perhaps TRBD1 (5 bases). The length of the CDR3 is 12 residues. From germline, CDR1 is MDHEN and CDR2 SYDVKM. Trimming took off 9 bases at V and 6 bases at J, with 12 bases between the two ends.

This sequence joins TRBV9 and TRBJ1-4, with D tentatively TRBD1 (5 bases). The V gene's germline CDR1 is SGDLS and CDR2 YYNGEE. The CDR3 consists of 11 residues. V lost 4 bases and J 10 bases, leaving 8 bases between the germline ends. This CDR3 is CASSPGGKLFF. CDR3 sequence (DNA): TGTGCCAGCAGCCCGGGGGGAAAACTGTTTTTT.

This chain uses TRBV5-6 with TRBJ2-7, with TRBD2 matching over 11 bases. Per germline, CDR1 SGHDT and CDR2 YYEEEE. The junction had 16 bases not matched to a gene; V was cut back by 4 bases and J by 7 bases. This CDR3 is 17 amino acids long. CDR3 sequence reads: CASSPLVDSGREEEQYF. Written as DNA, the CDR3 is TGTGCCAGCAGCCCCTTAGTAGATAGCGGGAGGGAGGAGGAGCAGTACTTC.

A remark on this clone: Different DNA sequences within this sample yield the same CDR3. The rearrangement uses TRBV18 and TRBJ1-1; D may be TRBD1 (5 bases). V dropped 3 bases and J dropped 1 base, with 6 bases sitting between them. Germline CDR1 and CDR2: KGHSH and LQKENI. The CDR3 is 13 residues long. The CDR3 nucleotides are TGTGCCAGCTCACCCACAGGGAACACTGAAGCTTTCTTT. Amino acid sequence: CASSPTGNTEAFF.

This clone occurred a few times. The chain links TRBV6-1 to TRBJ2-7, with D possibly being TRBD2 (6 bases). CDR1 and CDR2 (germline): MNHNS, SASEGT. The CDR3 consists of 13 residues. V was cut by 8 bases and J by 2 bases, with 13 bases left in between. This CDR3 reads CASGGSGTYEQYF. The CDR3, as DNA: TGTGCCAGCGGAGGGTCAGGGACCTACGAGCAGTACTTC.

V usage is TRBV30 and J usage is TRBJ2-7; 8 nucleotides line up with TRBD2. Germline CDR1 and CDR2: GTSNPN and SVGIG (reference sequence). Trimming cost V 8 bases and J 9 bases; bases outside gene matches: 18. The CDR3 sequence is 14 residues long. CDR3 DNA sequence: TGTGCCGTACACACCGGGACTAGTTGGGGCGGGCAGTACTTC. It specifies CAVHTGTSWGGQYF.

This clone was found once. This chain links TRBV11-3 with TRBJ2-7, with 8 bases that match TRBD1. This CDR3 is built from 15 residues. From germline, CDR1 is SGHNT and CDR2 YENEEA. Trimming removed 5 bases from V and 2 bases from J; junction bases left unmatched: 8. CDR3 in amino acids: CASSLGPGQAYEQYF. Written as DNA, the CDR3 is TGTGCCAGCAGCCTGGGCCCGGGACAGGCCTACGAGCAGTACTTC.

This chain joins TRBV30 and TRBJ1-1; 7 nucleotides match TRBD1. With V trimmed by 2 bases and J by 1 base, 16 bases remained unmatched. Germline V gene lookup returns CDR1 GTSNPN and CDR2 SVGIG (reference sequence). The CDR3 length is 18 residues. The CDR3 region is CAWSPSFHGTASNTEAFF. The CDR3 bases are TGTGCCTGGAGTCCATCGTTTCACGGGACAGCTTCGAACACTGAAGCTTTCTTT.

The chain has TRBV4-1 and TRBJ1-4; D is perhaps TRBD1 (5 bases). The germline CDR1 and CDR2 sequences are MGHRA and YSYEKL. Trimming took 0 bases from V and 8 from J, leaving 13 bases between them. The CDR3 is 15 amino acids. CDR3 region: CASSQEGRAGEKLFF. Written as DNA, the CDR3 is TGCGCCAGCAGCCAAGAGGGACGGGCGGGAGAAAAACTGTTTTTT.

The chain recombines TRBV7-8 with TRBJ1-5, with D tentatively TRBD1 (5 bases). Trimming took off 5 bases at V and 2 bases at J, with 16 bases between the two ends. The CDR3 contains 16 residues. Germline V lookup: CDR1 SGHVS, CDR2 FQNEAQ. The CDR3 DNA follows: TGTGCCAGCAGCCCCGGGGCGGGGGTTGGCAATCAGCCCCAGCATTTT. This translates into CASSPGAGVGNQPQHF.

This clone was seen just once. In DNA, the CDR3 is TGCGCCAGCAGCCCGGGCGGGGGGGATGAGGAAAAACTGTTTTTT. It yields the protein CASSPGGGDEEKLFF. The chain links TRBV5-1 to TRBJ1-4; maybe TRBD1 (5 bases). The CDR3 has 15 amino acids. Germline CDR1 is SGHRS and CDR2 is YFSETQ. V was clipped by 4 bases and J by 8 bases, with 18 bases between them.